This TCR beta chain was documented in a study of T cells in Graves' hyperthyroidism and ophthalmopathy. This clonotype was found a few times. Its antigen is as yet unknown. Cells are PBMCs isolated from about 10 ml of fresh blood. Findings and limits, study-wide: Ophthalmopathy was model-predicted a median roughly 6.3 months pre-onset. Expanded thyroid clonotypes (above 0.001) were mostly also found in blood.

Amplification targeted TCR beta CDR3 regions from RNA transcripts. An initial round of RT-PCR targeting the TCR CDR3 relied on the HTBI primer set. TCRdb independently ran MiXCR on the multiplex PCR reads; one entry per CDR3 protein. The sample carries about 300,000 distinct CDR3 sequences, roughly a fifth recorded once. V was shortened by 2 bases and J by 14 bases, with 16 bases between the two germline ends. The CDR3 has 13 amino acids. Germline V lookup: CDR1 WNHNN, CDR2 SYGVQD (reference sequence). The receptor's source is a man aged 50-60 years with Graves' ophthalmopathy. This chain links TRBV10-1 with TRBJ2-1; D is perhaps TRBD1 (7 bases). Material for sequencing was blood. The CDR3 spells CASSEKSTGRKFF. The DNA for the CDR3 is TGCGCCAGCAGTGAGAAGTCGACAGGGAGGAAGTTCTTC.